The rows below give T cell receptor beta chains drawn from one sample of a study of cytomegalovirus exposure and HLA in healthy donors. Data came from immunoSEQ multiplex PCR; TCRdb stores just in-frame clones and leaves some out. Of 110,000 to 150,000 clones in the sample, 70% are singletons; the top ten hold under 2.5%. Sequencing used PBMCs. The receptors shown here come from a woman between 55 and 75 years old in good health and CMV-seropositive. Each CDR3 is given with its conserved first and last residue. Each record gives: CDR3 DNA, CDR3 protein, D gene, clone size, V gene, J gene. D genes are given only for firm matches. Clone size is stated in some rows and not others, as once, few, many or a class when expanded.

cdr3_nt: TGTGCCAGCAGCTTAATAGACTTACACCCTTACGAGCAGTACTTC
cdr3_aa: CASSLIDLHPYEQYF
d_call: .
clone_size: .
v_call: TRBV7-9
j_call: TRBJ2-7

cdr3_nt: TGTGCCAGTAGTCTTGGAGGCCCATCTGGAAACACCATATATTTT
cdr3_aa: CASSLGGPSGNTIYF
d_call: .
clone_size: .
v_call: TRBV19
j_call: TRBJ1-3

cdr3_nt: TGTGCCAGCAGCCCCGGTTCCCCGACAGGAGGAAACACCATATATTTT
cdr3_aa: CASSPGSPTGGNTIYF
d_call: .
clone_size: few
v_call: TRBV28
j_call: TRBJ1-3

cdr3_nt: TGCAGCCATTCGACATGGCAGAATGAGCAGTTCTTC
cdr3_aa: CSHSTWQNEQFF
d_call: .
clone_size: few
v_call: TRBV29-1
j_call: TRBJ2-1

cdr3_nt: TGCGCCAGCAGCCAAGATCTAAGGACAGGTGAGAGAAATAATTCACCCCTCCACTTT
cdr3_aa: CASSQDLRTGERNNSPLHF
d_call: TRBD1
clone_size: .
v_call: TRBV4-1
j_call: TRBJ1-6

cdr3_nt: TGTGCCAGCAGCCGGATGGACAGACGCTCTGGGGCCAACGTCCTGACTTTC
cdr3_aa: CASSRMDRRSGANVLTF
d_call: .
clone_size: .
v_call: TRBV5-4
j_call: TRBJ2-6

cdr3_nt: TGCGCCAGCAGCCAAGACAGGGCTAGCACAGATACGCAGTATTTT
cdr3_aa: CASSQDRASTDTQYF
d_call: TRBD1
clone_size: few
v_call: TRBV5-1
j_call: TRBJ2-3

cdr3_nt: TGTGCCAGCAGCTTAGAAGGGACTGGGGGCAATGAGCAGTTCTTC
cdr3_aa: CASSLEGTGGNEQFF
d_call: .
clone_size: .
v_call: TRBV13
j_call: TRBJ2-1

cdr3_nt: TGTGCCAGCTCACCAATAACACAGAGCACAGATACGCAGTATTTT
cdr3_aa: CASSPITQSTDTQYF
d_call: .
clone_size: .
v_call: TRBV18
j_call: TRBJ2-3

cdr3_nt: TGTGCCATCAGGCGGGGGGGACCGAACACTGAAGCTTTCTTT
cdr3_aa: CAIRRGGPNTEAFF
d_call: .
clone_size: .
v_call: TRBV10-3
j_call: TRBJ1-1

cdr3_nt: TGTGCCAGCAGTCGCAGGGGCGGGGAACTCCGGACTAGCGGGAGCAATGAGCAGTTCTTC
cdr3_aa: CASSRRGGELRTSGSNEQFF
d_call: TRBD2
clone_size: .
v_call: TRBV2
j_call: TRBJ2-1

cdr3_nt: TGCGCCAGCAGCTTGGATTTACAGACCACGCTCAGCATTCAGTACTTC
cdr3_aa: CASSLDLQTTLSIQYF
d_call: .
clone_size: few
v_call: TRBV5-1
j_call: TRBJ2-4

cdr3_nt: TGTGCCAGCAGTTCAGGGACAGGGGGGTCCGGTGGCTACACCTTC
cdr3_aa: CASSSGTGGSGGYTF
d_call: TRBD1
clone_size: once
v_call: TRBV28
j_call: TRBJ1-2

cdr3_nt: TGCGCCAGCAGCTTGGGGACTAGCGGGAGTACAGATACGCAGTATTTT
cdr3_aa: CASSLGTSGSTDTQYF
d_call: TRBD2
clone_size: .
v_call: TRBV5-1
j_call: TRBJ2-3

cdr3_nt: TGCGCCAGCAGTTCTCCCTTGGCGGGAGGAGGGGATGAGCAGTTCTTC
cdr3_aa: CASSSPLAGGGDEQFF
d_call: TRBD2
clone_size: .
v_call: TRBV10-1
j_call: TRBJ2-1

cdr3_nt: TGTGCCAGCAGCTTGAACAATGGCTACACCTTC
cdr3_aa: CASSLNNGYTF
d_call: .
clone_size: .
v_call: TRBV5-6
j_call: TRBJ1-2

cdr3_nt: TGTGCCAGCAGCTCATCAGGGGGCGCGGGTGAAAAACTGTTTTTT
cdr3_aa: CASSSSGGAGEKLFF
d_call: TRBD1
clone_size: .
v_call: TRBV7-2
j_call: TRBJ1-4

cdr3_nt: TGCGCCAGCAGCCTAATAGCGGGGGCCTACAATGAGCAGTTCTTC
cdr3_aa: CASSLIAGAYNEQFF
d_call: TRBD2
clone_size: .
v_call: TRBV5-1
j_call: TRBJ2-1

cdr3_nt: TGTGCCAGCAGTTACTCGAGAATGCAATACGAGCAGTACTTC
cdr3_aa: CASSYSRMQYEQYF
d_call: .
clone_size: .
v_call: TRBV6-5
j_call: TRBJ2-7

cdr3_nt: TGCGCCAGCAGCTTGGAGCCAGGCCAAGAGACCCAGTACTTC
cdr3_aa: CASSLEPGQETQYF
d_call: .
clone_size: .
v_call: TRBV5-1
j_call: TRBJ2-5

cdr3_nt: TGTGCCTGGAGTGACAACAGGGTGAAAAACACTGAAGCTTTCTTT
cdr3_aa: CAWSDNRVKNTEAFF
d_call: .
clone_size: .
v_call: TRBV30
j_call: TRBJ1-1

cdr3_nt: TGTGCCATCAGAGACAGGGACAGGGAAAAACTGTTTTTT
cdr3_aa: CAIRDRDREKLFF
d_call: TRBD1
clone_size: .
v_call: TRBV10-3
j_call: TRBJ1-4

cdr3_nt: TGTGCCAGTAAGGAGGGTAGGGTGAACACTGAAGCTTTCTTT
cdr3_aa: CASKEGRVNTEAFF
d_call: .
clone_size: .
v_call: TRBV19
j_call: TRBJ1-1

cdr3_nt: TGTGCCAGTATTGGGGCTGGGGGCGATTATGGCTACACCTTC
cdr3_aa: CASIGAGGDYGYTF
d_call: .
clone_size: .
v_call: TRBV19
j_call: TRBJ1-2

cdr3_nt: TGTGCCTGGAGTGGACAGAACCAAGAGACCCAGTACTTC
cdr3_aa: CAWSGQNQETQYF
d_call: .
clone_size: .
v_call: TRBV30
j_call: TRBJ2-5

cdr3_nt: TGTGCCAGCAGCGGGACAGGGAAAATAAGCGAGCAGTACTTC
cdr3_aa: CASSGTGKISEQYF
d_call: TRBD1
clone_size: .
v_call: TRBV9
j_call: TRBJ2-7

cdr3_nt: TGTGCCAGCAGCTTGGCCCCGGGTCAGGGTCTAGAGACCCAGTACTTC
cdr3_aa: CASSLAPGQGLETQYF
d_call: .
clone_size: .
v_call: TRBV5-4
j_call: TRBJ2-5

cdr3_nt: TGTGCCACCAGCAGAGACGCCTGGACAGGTGGGAAGCAGTACTTC
cdr3_aa: CATSRDAWTGGKQYF
d_call: TRBD1
clone_size: .
v_call: TRBV15
j_call: TRBJ2-5

cdr3_nt: TGTGCCAGCAGCCCGACAGGGCTCTATGGCTACACCTTC
cdr3_aa: CASSPTGLYGYTF
d_call: TRBD1
clone_size: .
v_call: TRBV28
j_call: TRBJ1-2

cdr3_nt: TGTGCCAGCAGCCTTACCCGAGGTGAGCAGTTCTTC
cdr3_aa: CASSLTRGEQFF
d_call: .
clone_size: .
v_call: TRBV7-3
j_call: TRBJ2-1

cdr3_nt: TGTGCCAGCAAACTAGCGGGAGGCTCCTACGAGCAGTACTTC
cdr3_aa: CASKLAGGSYEQYF
d_call: TRBD2
clone_size: .
v_call: TRBV6-5
j_call: TRBJ2-7

cdr3_nt: TGTGCCACCAGCAGGAGACTAGCGGCCTCCTACGAGCAGTACTTC
cdr3_aa: CATSRRLAASYEQYF
d_call: TRBD2
clone_size: .
v_call: TRBV15
j_call: TRBJ2-7

cdr3_nt: TGTGCCAGCAGCTTACTATCAGGAGGGAGGGAGACCCAGTACTTC
cdr3_aa: CASSLLSGGRETQYF
d_call: .
clone_size: .
v_call: TRBV11-2
j_call: TRBJ2-5

cdr3_nt: TGTGCCAGCATCAGGGAGGTTAACACTGAAGCTTTCTTT
cdr3_aa: CASIREVNTEAFF
d_call: .
clone_size: .
v_call: TRBV6-1
j_call: TRBJ1-1

cdr3_nt: TGTGCCAGCAGCGTAGGTGGACTCAGCTCCTACAATGAGCAGTTCTTC
cdr3_aa: CASSVGGLSSYNEQFF
d_call: .
clone_size: .
v_call: TRBV9
j_call: TRBJ2-1

cdr3_nt: TGTGCCAGCAGAATCAGACTAGCGGGATCCTACGAGCAGTACTTC
cdr3_aa: CASRIRLAGSYEQYF
d_call: TRBD2
clone_size: .
v_call: TRBV27
j_call: TRBJ2-7

cdr3_nt: TGTGCCAGCAGTCTAGGCATTTTGGAGGCAGGCAGAGGAGGCTACACCTTC
cdr3_aa: CASSLGILEAGRGGYTF
d_call: .
clone_size: .
v_call: TRBV27
j_call: TRBJ1-2

cdr3_nt: TGTGCCAGCAGTGAAACGGGACTAGCTGGTGGGAATGAGCAGTTCTTC
cdr3_aa: CASSETGLAGGNEQFF
d_call: TRBD2
clone_size: .
v_call: TRBV25-1
j_call: TRBJ2-1

cdr3_nt: TGTGCCAGCAGCTTGAGGGGCTTTGCAGGACAGCCCCAGCATTTT
cdr3_aa: CASSLRGFAGQPQHF
d_call: .
clone_size: .
v_call: TRBV5-6
j_call: TRBJ1-5

cdr3_nt: TGTGCCAGCAGTGGGCAGGGGGCGCGGGGTGAAGCTTTCTTT
cdr3_aa: CASSGQGARGEAFF
d_call: TRBD1
clone_size: .
v_call: TRBV6-1
j_call: TRBJ1-1

cdr3_nt: TGTGCCAGCACCACAGCGGGTGCTGGGGCCAACGTCCTGACTTTC
cdr3_aa: CASTTAGAGANVLTF
d_call: .
clone_size: few
v_call: TRBV5-4
j_call: TRBJ2-6

cdr3_nt: TGTGCCAGCAGTGAATTGGGGGCATATGGCTACACCTTC
cdr3_aa: CASSELGAYGYTF
d_call: .
clone_size: once
v_call: TRBV2
j_call: TRBJ1-2

cdr3_nt: TGTGCCAGCAGCAGACCGGGACTCCCTCCCTACGAGCAGTACTTC
cdr3_aa: CASSRPGLPPYEQYF
d_call: .
clone_size: once
v_call: TRBV5-4
j_call: TRBJ2-7

cdr3_nt: TGTGCCAGCAGCCGCCTAGCGGAAAGCACAGATACGCAGTATTTT
cdr3_aa: CASSRLAESTDTQYF
d_call: TRBD2
clone_size: .
v_call: TRBV4-2
j_call: TRBJ2-3

cdr3_nt: TGTGCCAGCAGCCCCCGGACAGGGGAACGCTACACCTTC
cdr3_aa: CASSPRTGERYTF
d_call: TRBD1
clone_size: .
v_call: TRBV9
j_call: TRBJ1-2

cdr3_nt: TGTGCCAGCAGCTTAGGACACCCGGTTCTGGAGCTGTTTTTT
cdr3_aa: CASSLGHPVLELFF
d_call: .
clone_size: .
v_call: TRBV5-4
j_call: TRBJ2-2

cdr3_nt: TGTGCCAGCATCCTTGAGATGAGAGGTTCGGGCTACACCTTC
cdr3_aa: CASILEMRGSGYTF
d_call: .
clone_size: few
v_call: TRBV2
j_call: TRBJ1-2

cdr3_nt: TGTGCCAGCAGCTTTGGGCTAGCTGTTACTGGGGCCAACGTCCTGACTTTC
cdr3_aa: CASSFGLAVTGANVLTF
d_call: .
clone_size: .
v_call: TRBV7-9
j_call: TRBJ2-6

cdr3_nt: TGTGCCAGCAGCGATGGGACTAGCGGGAGTGGTAGCCACGAGCAGTACTTC
cdr3_aa: CASSDGTSGSGSHEQYF
d_call: TRBD2
clone_size: few
v_call: TRBV2
j_call: TRBJ2-7

cdr3_nt: TGTGCCAGCAGTTACTCTCGCAGGGGCAACACCATATATTTT
cdr3_aa: CASSYSRRGNTIYF
d_call: .
clone_size: .
v_call: TRBV6-6
j_call: TRBJ1-3

cdr3_nt: TGTGCCAGCACCTTTTCCCCCCGGACAGCCATGGGAGAGCAGTACTTC
cdr3_aa: CASTFSPRTAMGEQYF
d_call: .
clone_size: .
v_call: TRBV28
j_call: TRBJ2-7

cdr3_nt: TGTGCCAGCAGTTTATGGGGGGGTCCTTCCTACAATGAGCAGTTCTTC
cdr3_aa: CASSLWGGPSYNEQFF
d_call: .
clone_size: .
v_call: TRBV28
j_call: TRBJ2-1

cdr3_nt: TGTGCCAGCCAGGGACGTCAGGGACTCAATGAGCAGTTCTTC
cdr3_aa: CASQGRQGLNEQFF
d_call: .
clone_size: .
v_call: TRBV18
j_call: TRBJ2-1

cdr3_nt: TGTGCCAGTAGTTCTGCCGGGACAGGGGGTAATCAGCCCCAGCATTTT
cdr3_aa: CASSSAGTGGNQPQHF
d_call: TRBD1
clone_size: few
v_call: TRBV19
j_call: TRBJ1-5

cdr3_nt: TGTGCCAGCAGCCCCTCCCCGCCGCGGGAGGGCGAGTTCTTC
cdr3_aa: CASSPSPPREGEFF
d_call: TRBD2
clone_size: few
v_call: TRBV7-8
j_call: TRBJ2-1